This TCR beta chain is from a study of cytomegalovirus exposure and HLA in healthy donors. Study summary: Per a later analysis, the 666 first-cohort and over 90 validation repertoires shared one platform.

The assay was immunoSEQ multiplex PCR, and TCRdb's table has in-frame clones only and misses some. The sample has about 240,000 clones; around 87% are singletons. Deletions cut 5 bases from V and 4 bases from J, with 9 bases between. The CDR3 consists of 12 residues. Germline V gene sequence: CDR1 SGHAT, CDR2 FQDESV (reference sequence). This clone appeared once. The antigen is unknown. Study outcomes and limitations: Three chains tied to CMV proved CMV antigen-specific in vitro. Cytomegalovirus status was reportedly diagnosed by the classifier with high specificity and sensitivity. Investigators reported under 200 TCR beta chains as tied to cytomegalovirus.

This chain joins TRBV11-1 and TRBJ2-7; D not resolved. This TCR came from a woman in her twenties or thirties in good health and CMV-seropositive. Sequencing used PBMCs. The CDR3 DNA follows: TGTGCCAGCAGCCCCCAAGCATACGAGCAGTACTTC. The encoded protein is CASSPQAYEQYF.